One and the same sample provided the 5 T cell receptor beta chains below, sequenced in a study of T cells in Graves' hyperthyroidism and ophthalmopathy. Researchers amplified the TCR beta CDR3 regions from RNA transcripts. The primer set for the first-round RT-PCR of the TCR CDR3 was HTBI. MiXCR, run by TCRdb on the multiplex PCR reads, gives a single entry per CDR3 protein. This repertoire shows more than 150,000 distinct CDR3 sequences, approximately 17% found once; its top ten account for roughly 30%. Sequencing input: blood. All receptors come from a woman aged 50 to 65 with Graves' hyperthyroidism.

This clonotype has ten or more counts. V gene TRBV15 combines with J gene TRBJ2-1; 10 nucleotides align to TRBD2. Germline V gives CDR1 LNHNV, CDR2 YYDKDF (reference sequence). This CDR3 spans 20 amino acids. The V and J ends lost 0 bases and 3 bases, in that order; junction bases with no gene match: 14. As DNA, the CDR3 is TGTGCCACCAGCAGAGATCGAGGGGCTAGCGGGGGCCCAAACTACAATGAGCAGTTCTTC. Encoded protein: CATSRDRGASGGPNYNEQFF. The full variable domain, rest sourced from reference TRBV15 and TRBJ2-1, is DAMVIQNPRYQVTQFGKPVTLSCSQTLNHNVMYWYQQKSSQAPKLLFHYYDKDFNNEADTPDNFQSRRPNTSFCFLDIRSPGLGDTAMYLCATSRDRGASGGPNYNEQFFGPGTRLTVL.

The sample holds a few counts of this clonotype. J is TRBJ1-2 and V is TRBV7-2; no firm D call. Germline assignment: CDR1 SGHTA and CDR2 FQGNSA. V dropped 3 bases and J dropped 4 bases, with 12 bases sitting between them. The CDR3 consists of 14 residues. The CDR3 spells CASSFGGFGYGYTF. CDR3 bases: TGTGCCAGCAGCTTCGGAGGGTTTGGCTATGGCTACACCTTC.

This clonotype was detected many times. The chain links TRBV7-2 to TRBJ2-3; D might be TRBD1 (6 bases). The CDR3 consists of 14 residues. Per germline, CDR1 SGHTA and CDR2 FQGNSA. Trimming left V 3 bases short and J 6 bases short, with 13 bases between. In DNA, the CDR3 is TGTGCCAGCAGCTTGGGGACATGGGCGGATACGCAGTATTTT. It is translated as CASSLGTWADTQYF. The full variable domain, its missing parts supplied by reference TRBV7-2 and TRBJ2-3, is GAGVSQSPSNKVTEKGKDVELRCDPISGHTALYWYRQSLGQGLEFLIYFQGNSAPDKSGLPSDRFSAERTGGSVSTLTIQRTQQEDSAVYLCASSLGTWADTQYFGPGTRLTVL.

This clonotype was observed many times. The CDR3 DNA reads TGTGCCAGCACACCGGGACAAGTTTATGGCTACACCTTC. Translation: CASTPGQVYGYTF. The chain recombines TRBV12-3 or TRBV12-4 with TRBJ1-2, with a possible D match to TRBD1 (6 bases). V shed 7 bases and J shed 5 bases, with 14 bases lying between them. This CDR3 spans 13 amino acids.

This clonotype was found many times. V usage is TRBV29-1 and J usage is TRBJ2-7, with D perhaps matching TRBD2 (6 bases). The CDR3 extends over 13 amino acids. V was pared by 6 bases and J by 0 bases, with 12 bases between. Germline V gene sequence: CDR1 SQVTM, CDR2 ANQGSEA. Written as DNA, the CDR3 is TGCAGCGTGGAGGGGTCTGGCTCCTACGAGCAGTACTTC. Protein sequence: CSVEGSGSYEQYF.